This record covers a single T cell receptor beta chain. Its antigen is unidentified. With 1 base removed from V and 6 bases from J, the gap between germline ends came to 7 bases. Germline CDR1 reads MGHRA; CDR2 reads YSYEKL. The CDR3 covers 13 residues. This specimen comes from a study of OX40 agonist ivuxolimab in advanced cancers. General study findings and limits: Clones of CD4+ and CD8+ blood T cells grew by week 6 at doses of 0.1 to 3.0 mg/kg. Some patients who did not respond also had low normalized T-cell clonal expansion. Expanded clones belonging to CD8+ T cells outnumbered, on average, those of CD4+.

Clones were read by immunoSEQ multiplex PCR, and TCRdb kept only the in-frame ones, dropping some. Here the sample spans under 30,000 clones, approximately 86% being singletons. The receptor was isolated from an adult with an advanced solid tumor such as melanoma, head and neck, liver or kidney cancer. J is TRBJ1-5 and V is TRBV4-1; D remains ambiguous. The sequencing here drew on CD4+ or CD8+ T cells sorted from blood, taken in a trial of the OX40 agonist ivuxolimab. The CDR3 DNA reads TGCGCCAGCAGCCAAGTATGGGGTCAGCCCCAGCATTTT. Translation gives CASSQVWGQPQHF.